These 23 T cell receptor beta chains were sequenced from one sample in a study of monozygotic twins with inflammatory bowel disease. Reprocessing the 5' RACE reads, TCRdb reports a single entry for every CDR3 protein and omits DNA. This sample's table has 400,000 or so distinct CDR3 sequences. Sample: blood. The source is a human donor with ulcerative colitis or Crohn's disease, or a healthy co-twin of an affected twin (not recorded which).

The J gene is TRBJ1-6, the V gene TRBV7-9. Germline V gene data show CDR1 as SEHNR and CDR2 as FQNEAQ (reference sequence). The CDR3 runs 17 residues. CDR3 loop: CASSLDRGGSRGLSLHF.

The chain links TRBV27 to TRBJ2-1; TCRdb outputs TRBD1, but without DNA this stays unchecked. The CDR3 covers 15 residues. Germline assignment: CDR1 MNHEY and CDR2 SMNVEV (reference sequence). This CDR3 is CASSFLTGLGDEQFF.

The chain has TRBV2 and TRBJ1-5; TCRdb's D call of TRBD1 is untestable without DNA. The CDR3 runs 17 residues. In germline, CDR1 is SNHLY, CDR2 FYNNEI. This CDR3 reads CASSGYREDSTDQPQHF.

The CDR3: CASSSFPGNTQYF. J is TRBJ2-3 and V is TRBV12-3 or TRBV12-4; the TRBD1 assignment by TCRdb is unverifiable without DNA. The CDR3 consists of 13 residues.

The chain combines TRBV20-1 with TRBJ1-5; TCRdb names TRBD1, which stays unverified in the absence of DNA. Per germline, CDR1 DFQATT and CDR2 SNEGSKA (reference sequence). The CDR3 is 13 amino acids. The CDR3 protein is CSVMTGEGQPQHF.

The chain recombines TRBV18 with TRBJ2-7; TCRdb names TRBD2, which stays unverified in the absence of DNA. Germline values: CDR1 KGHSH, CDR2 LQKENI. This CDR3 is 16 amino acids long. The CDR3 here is CASSPKTSGVSYEQYF.

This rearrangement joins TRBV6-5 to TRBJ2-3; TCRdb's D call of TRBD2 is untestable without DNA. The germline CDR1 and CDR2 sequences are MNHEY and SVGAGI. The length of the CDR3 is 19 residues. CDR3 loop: CASSSPRLAGSASTDTQYF.

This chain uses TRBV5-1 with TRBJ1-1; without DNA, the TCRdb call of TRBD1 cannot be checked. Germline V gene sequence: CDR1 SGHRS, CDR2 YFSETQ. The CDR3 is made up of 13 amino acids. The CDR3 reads CASARTQTESAFF.

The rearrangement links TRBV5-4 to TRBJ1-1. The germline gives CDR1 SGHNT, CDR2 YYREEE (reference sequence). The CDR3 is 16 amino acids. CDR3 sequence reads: CASSLAEGVMNTEAFF.

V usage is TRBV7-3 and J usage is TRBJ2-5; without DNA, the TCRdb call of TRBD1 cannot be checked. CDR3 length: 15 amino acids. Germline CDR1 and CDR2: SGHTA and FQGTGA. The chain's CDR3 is CASSLFGGTGETQYF.

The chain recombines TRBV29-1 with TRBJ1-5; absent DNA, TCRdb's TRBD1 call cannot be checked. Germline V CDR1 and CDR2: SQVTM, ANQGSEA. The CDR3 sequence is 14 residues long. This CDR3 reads CSVAFYDRDQPQHF.

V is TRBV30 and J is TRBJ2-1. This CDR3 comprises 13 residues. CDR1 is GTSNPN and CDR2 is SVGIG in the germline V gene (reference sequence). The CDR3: CAWNRATYNEQFF. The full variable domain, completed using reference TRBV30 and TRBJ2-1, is SQTIHQWPATLVQPVGSPLSLECTVEGTSNPNLYWYRQAAGRGLQLLFYSVGIGQISSEVPQNLSASRPQDRQFILSSKKLLLSDSGFYLCAWNRATYNEQFFGPGTRLTVL.

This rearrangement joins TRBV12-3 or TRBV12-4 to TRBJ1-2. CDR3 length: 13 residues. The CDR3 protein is CASSRTSNYGYTF.

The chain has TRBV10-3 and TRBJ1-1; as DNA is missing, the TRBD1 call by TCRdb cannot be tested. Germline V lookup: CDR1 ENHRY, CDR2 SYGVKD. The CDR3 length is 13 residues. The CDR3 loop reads CAISDQGGTEAFF.

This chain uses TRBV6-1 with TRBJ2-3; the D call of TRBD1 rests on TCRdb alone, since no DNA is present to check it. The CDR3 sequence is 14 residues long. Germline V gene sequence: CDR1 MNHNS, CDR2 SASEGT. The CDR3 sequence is CASSGQGLGDTQYF.

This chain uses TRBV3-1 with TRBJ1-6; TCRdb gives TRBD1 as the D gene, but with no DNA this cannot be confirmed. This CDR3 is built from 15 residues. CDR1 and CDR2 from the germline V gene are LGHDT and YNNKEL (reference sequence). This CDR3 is CASSGRQGYSSPLHF.

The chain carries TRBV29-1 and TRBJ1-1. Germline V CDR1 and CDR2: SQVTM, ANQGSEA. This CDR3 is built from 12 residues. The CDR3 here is CSVVSMNTEAFF.

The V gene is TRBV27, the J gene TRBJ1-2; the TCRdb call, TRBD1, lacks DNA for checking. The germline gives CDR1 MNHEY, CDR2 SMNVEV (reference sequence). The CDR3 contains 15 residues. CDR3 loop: CASRSGTGGTYGYTF.

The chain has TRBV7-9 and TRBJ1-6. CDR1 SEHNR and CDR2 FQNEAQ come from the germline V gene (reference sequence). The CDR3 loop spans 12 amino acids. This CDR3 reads CASSLDRLPLHF. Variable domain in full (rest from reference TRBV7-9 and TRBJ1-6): DTGVSQNPRHKITKRGQNVTFRCDPISEHNRLYWYRQTLGQGPEFLTYFQNEAQLEKSRLLSDRFSAERPKGSFSTLEIQRTEQGDSAMYLCASSLDRLPLHFGNGTRLTVT.

The chain's CDR3 is CSAEADSEKLFF. The rearrangement links TRBV20-1 to TRBJ1-4; absent DNA, TCRdb's TRBD1 call cannot be checked. Germline V gene lookup returns CDR1 DFQATT and CDR2 SNEGSKA (reference sequence). The CDR3 is 12 amino acids.

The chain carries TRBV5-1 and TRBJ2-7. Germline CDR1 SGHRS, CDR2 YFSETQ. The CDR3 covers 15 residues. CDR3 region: CASSENVGRSNEQYF.

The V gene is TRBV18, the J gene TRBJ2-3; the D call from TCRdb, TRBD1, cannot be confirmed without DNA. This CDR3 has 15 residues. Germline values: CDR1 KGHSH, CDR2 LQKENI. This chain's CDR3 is CASSPSTGITDTQYF.

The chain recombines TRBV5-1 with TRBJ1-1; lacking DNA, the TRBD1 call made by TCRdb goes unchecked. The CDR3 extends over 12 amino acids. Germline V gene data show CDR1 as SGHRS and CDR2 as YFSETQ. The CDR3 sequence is CASPLDRAGAFF. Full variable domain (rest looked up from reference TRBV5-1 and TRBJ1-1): KAGVTQTPRYLIKTRGQQVTLSCSPISGHRSVSWYQQTPGQGLQFLFEYFSETQRNKGNFPGRFSGRQFSNSRSEMNVSTLELGDSALYLCASPLDRAGAFFGQGTRLTVV.